This record looks at one TCR beta chain sequence and its context. The sample originates from a study of T-cell reconstitution after alpha-beta-depleted transplantation in children. V was clipped by 1 base and J by 5 bases; unmatched bases: 6. CDR1 and CDR2 (germline): SGHRS, YFSETQ. The CDR3 covers 15 residues. Unique molecular identifiers were incorporated into the prepared TCRbeta library. A single record per CDR3 protein comes from TCRdb applying MiXCR to the PCR reads. The table shows 450,000 to 600,000 distinct CDR3 sequences, with around 18% occurring only once. This clonotype originated in a human donor who donated a stem cell graft to a child with acute lymphoblastic leukemia. The rearrangement uses TRBV5-1 and TRBJ2-5; 9 nucleotides agree with TRBD1. The starting material was PBMCs from the stem cell graft donor, obtained from the stem cell graft. The chain's CDR3 is CASSLMGQGMETQYF. CDR3 DNA: TGCGCCAGCAGCTTGATGGGACAGGGCATGGAGACCCAGTACTTC.